The T cell receptor (beta chain) described here comes from a study of TIL therapy for anti-PD-1-resistant metastatic lung cancer. Study background: Median patient age was about 50, ranging about 35-80 years.

V was clipped by 6 bases and J by 4 bases; unmatched bases: 13. Germline lookup yields CDR1 MDHEN and CDR2 SYDVKM. The CDR3 is 16 residues long. This was the immunoSEQ v3 assay. Each library reached about 2 million read pairs, or roughly 5-6.5 million at deep level. The data were produced by immunoSEQ multiplex PCR, yet TCRdb's version contains in-frame clones alone and is incomplete. The repertoire holds tens of thousands of clones, 86% seen once, with 5% in the top ten. Time point defined: pre-treatment sample, taken before nivolumab and TIL therapy. The material was blood, obtained at baseline. This TCR came from a person between 30 and 80 years old with non-small cell lung cancer. The chain uses TRBV28 and TRBJ1-2, with 8 bases fitting TRBD1. CDR3 sequence (DNA): TGTGCCAGCAGGATCCTGTCCGGACAGGGCTTCTATGGCTACACCTTC. Translation: CASRILSGQGFYGYTF.